This is a list of T cell receptor beta chains from one sample in a study of CD8+ T cells in alopecia areata. Only in-frame clones appear in the TCRdb table, and some are missing; sequencing was by immunoSEQ multiplex PCR. This sample has about 120,000 clones; over 60% occur once, and the top ten carry about 3%. Sequencing used CD4+ T cells sorted from blood. These receptors were taken from a human donor in good health. CDR3s leave out the opening cysteine and the closing phenylalanine or tryptophan.

TRBV29-1	TRBJ1-5	SVQTGVDQPQH
TRBV29-1	TRBJ1-3	SVHPMGEAGNTIY
TRBV30	TRBJ1-1	AWRPGSYGEAF
TRBV30	TRBJ2-3	AWAGVSHTDTQY
TRBV5-6	TRBJ1-1	ASNLGWLMNTEAF
TRBV5-4	TRBJ2-5	ASSTRDYRQETQY
TRBV2	TRBJ2-1	ASGGPLAGPSSYNEQF
TRBV9	TRBJ2-2	ASSVGAGWLF
TRBV5-1	TRBJ1-1	ASSPTQVNTEAF
TRBV6-1	TRBJ1-6	ASILRPNSPLH
TRBV2	TRBJ2-3	ASKQASGDGDTQY
TRBV11-2	TRBJ1-1	ASSLQRPPTEAF
TRBV7-2	TRBJ2-5	ASSWGQGVVGTQY
TRBV14	TRBJ2-2	ASSQGIRHTGELF
TRBV11-2	TRBJ2-2	ASSLATGSTGELF
TRBV6-1	TRBJ1-2	AISSGYGYT
TRBV6-6	TRBJ1-1	ASTHPDRLEAF
TRBV19	TRBJ1-1	ASSALQGRGVFAEAF
TRBV29-1	TRBJ1-1	SVEDALNTEAF
TRBV30	TRBJ1-1	ACTGQNTEAF
TRBV6-5	TRBJ1-1	ASSRQGSTEAF
TRBV7-7	TRBJ2-3	ASSLAGAADTQY